In its sample, the clone carrying this T cell receptor (beta chain) was seen a few times. Antigen specificity is unknown. In TCRdb, the reads were re-called with MiXCR into one record per CDR3 protein. The data contain more than 95,000 distinct CDR3 sequences, about 32% of them singletons. This sample was included in a study of T cell repertoires in cytomegalovirus infection. Study-wide context: Recently identified HLA-C-restricted CMV epitopes and well-studied HLA-B-restricted CMV epitopes were used by the study. The public TCR beta signatures pointed to both CMV infection and matching HLA type.

The source is a human donor in good health (CMV status not recorded). Some clones in this sample may be carry-over from other donors' samples. Sample: CD8+ T cells from cultured PBMCs, taken from culture after CMV antigen stimulation.

CDR3 region: CASTYSTGANVLTF. For the CDR3, the DNA is TGTGCCAGTACCTACAGCACTGGGGCCAACGTCCTGACTTTC. This chain connects TRBV19 to TRBJ2-6; D is unclear. CDR1 and CDR2 from the germline V gene are LNHDA and SQIVND (reference sequence). The CDR3 totals 14 residues. Trimming cost V 7 bases and J 2 bases, with 9 bases left between them.